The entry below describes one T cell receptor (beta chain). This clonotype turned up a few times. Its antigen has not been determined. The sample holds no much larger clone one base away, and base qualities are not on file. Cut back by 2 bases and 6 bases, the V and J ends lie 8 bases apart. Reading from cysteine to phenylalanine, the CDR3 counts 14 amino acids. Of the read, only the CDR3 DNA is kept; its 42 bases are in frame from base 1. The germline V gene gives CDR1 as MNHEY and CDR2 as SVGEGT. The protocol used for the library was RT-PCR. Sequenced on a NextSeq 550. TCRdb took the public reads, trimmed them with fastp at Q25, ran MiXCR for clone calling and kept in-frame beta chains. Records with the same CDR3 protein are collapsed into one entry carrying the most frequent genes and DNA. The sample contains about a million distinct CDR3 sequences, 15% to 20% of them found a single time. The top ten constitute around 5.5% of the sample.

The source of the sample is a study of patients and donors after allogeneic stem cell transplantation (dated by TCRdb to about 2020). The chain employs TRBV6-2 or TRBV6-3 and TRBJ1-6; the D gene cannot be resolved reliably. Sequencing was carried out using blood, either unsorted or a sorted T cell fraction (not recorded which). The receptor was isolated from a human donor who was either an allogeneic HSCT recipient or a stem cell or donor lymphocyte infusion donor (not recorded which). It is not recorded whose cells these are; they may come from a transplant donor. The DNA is TGTGCCAGCAGTTACAGACAAGTTAATTCACCCCTCCACTTT. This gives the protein CASSYRQVNSPLHF.